Listed below are T cell receptor beta chains from one sample, sequenced in a study of tumor and adjacent non-tumor tissue in lung cancer. TCRdb passed the multiplex PCR reads through MiXCR, listing each CDR3 protein once. The data contain more than 120,000 distinct CDR3 sequences, around two thirds of them singletons. Sequenced sample: lung tumor tissue. These receptor sequences come from a man in his fifties or sixties with small cell lung cancer. CDR3s include the opening cysteine and the closing phenylalanine or tryptophan.

V: TRBV20-1; CDR3: CSARGPRKDLHF
V: TRBV30; CDR3: CALKRTALGEQYF
V: TRBV5-4; CDR3: CVSNNGEQETQYF
V: TRBV5-6; CDR3: CVSSLQGYEQYF
V: TRBV20-1; CDR3: CSASLGVGCNQPQHF
V: TRBV24-1; CDR3: CATSDTSQASQETQYF
V: TRBV29-1; CDR3: CSVGQGINTDAFF
V: TRBV20-1; CDR3: CSARESGETQYF
V: TRBV11-2; CDR3: CARCLDAVGSGNAGELFF
V: TRBV29-1; CDR3: CSVDPSSYNEQLF
V: TRBV28; CDR3: CVSKLQSNEKLFF
V: TRBV20-1; CDR3: CSAQPCIHEQFF
V: TRBV20-1; CDR3: CTATGPRRAFF
V: TRBV10-2; CDR3: CASSDSGYDGTGELFF
V: TRBV5-4; CDR3: CASSFGGNQPQHF
V: TRBV29-1; CDR3: CSVKGQGDTEAFF
V: TRBV6-6; CDR3: CASSSPTGLGGEQYF
V: TRBV5-4; CDR3: CASSLVVAGQETQYF
V: TRBV7-8; CDR3: CASSLEWTSDEQYF
V: TRBV6-6; CDR3: CASRQGNVETQYF